This is a list of T cell receptor beta chains from one sample in a study of blood T cell repertoires in COVID-19. TCRdb keeps only in-frame clones here, not all; method: immunoSEQ multiplex PCR. The repertoire consists of fewer than 300,000 clones, with around 90% occurring once and the leading ten covering 0.99%. Sequences were obtained from peripheral blood. These receptors all stem from a middle-aged woman who had recovered from COVID-19. The CDR3 runs from the conserved cysteine through the conserved F or W. A D gene is named only where the DNA matches it firmly. For some rows the clone size is stated as once, few or many, or as a class when expanded; others skip it.

V gene: TRBV9; clone size: .; J gene: TRBJ1-2; D gene: .; CDR3 protein: CASSENAPGLGGVGYTF; CDR3 DNA: TGTGCCAGCAGCGAGAATGCCCCGGGACTCGGGGGGGTTGGCTACACCTTC
V gene: TRBV6-7; clone size: .; J gene: TRBJ2-5; D gene: TRBD2; CDR3 protein: CASSGLAGGQETQYF; CDR3 DNA: TGTGCCAGCAGCGGACTAGCGGGAGGCCAAGAGACCCAGTACTTC
V gene: TRBV6-5; clone size: .; J gene: TRBJ1-2; D gene: .; CDR3 protein: CASRVGGGYGYTF; CDR3 DNA: TGTGCCAGCAGGGTGGGGGGGGGCTATGGCTACACCTTC
V gene: TRBV30; clone size: .; J gene: TRBJ2-1; D gene: .; CDR3 protein: CAWSLGLAQTQGQFF; CDR3 DNA: TGTGCCTGGAGTTTAGGGCTAGCGCAAACCCAGGGGCAGTTCTTC
V gene: TRBV4-3; clone size: .; J gene: TRBJ2-1; D gene: TRBD2; CDR3 protein: CASSPGTSGESYNEQFF; CDR3 DNA: TGCGCCAGCAGCCCGGGGACTAGCGGGGAATCCTACAATGAGCAGTTCTTC
V gene: TRBV4-1; clone size: .; J gene: TRBJ1-1; D gene: .; CDR3 protein: CASSLSNRARGTEAFF; CDR3 DNA: TGCGCCAGCAGCCTGAGCAACAGGGCCCGGGGCACTGAAGCTTTCTTT
V gene: TRBV24-1; clone size: .; J gene: TRBJ1-1; D gene: TRBD1; CDR3 protein: CATRFRDSNTEAFF; CDR3 DNA: TGTGCCACCAGATTCCGGGACAGTAACACTGAAGCTTTCTTT
V gene: TRBV2; clone size: .; J gene: TRBJ1-5; D gene: .; CDR3 protein: CASSGGDRNQPQHF; CDR3 DNA: TGTGCCAGCAGTGGGGGGGATCGCAATCAGCCCCAGCATTTT
V gene: TRBV6-5; clone size: once; J gene: TRBJ2-2; D gene: TRBD2; CDR3 protein: CASHGLAGTGELFF; CDR3 DNA: TGTGCCAGCCACGGACTAGCGGGGACCGGGGAGCTGTTTTTT
V gene: TRBV9; clone size: .; J gene: TRBJ2-1; D gene: TRBD2; CDR3 protein: CASNRGGTSGNNEQFF; CDR3 DNA: TGTGCCAGCAACAGGGGGGGGACTAGCGGGAACAATGAGCAGTTCTTC